This entry lists 28 T cell receptor beta chains sequenced from one sample in a study of cytomegalovirus exposure and HLA in healthy donors. Researchers ran the PCR with 60 Vbeta and 13 Jbeta primers. The assay was immunoSEQ multiplex PCR, and TCRdb's table has in-frame clones only and misses some. The sample records approximately 150,000 clones, roughly 79% being singletons. Sequences were obtained from PBMCs. These TCRs come from a woman aged 35 to 49 in good health and CMV-seronegative.

The gene calls are TRBV10-3 and TRBJ1-2; 9 nucleotides match TRBD1. The ends lost 1 base at V and 6 bases at J; junction bases unmatched: 9. The germline CDR1 and CDR2 sequences are ENHRY and SYGVKD. The CDR3 loop spans 16 amino acids. The CDR3 coding sequence is TGTGCCATCAGTGAGTTTTCTCAGGGACAGGGTAATGGCTACACCTTC. Encoded protein: CAISEFSQGQGNGYTF.

The V call is TRBV7-9, the J call TRBJ1-2; D is undetermined. Per the germline V gene, CDR1 is SEHNR and CDR2 is FQNEAQ (reference sequence). CDR3 length: 13 amino acids. V was clipped by 0 bases and J by 8 bases, with 10 bases between them. CDR3 DNA: TGTGCCAGCAGCTTAGCCGGGAACTCGGGCTACACCTTC. This translates into CASSLAGNSGYTF.

This clone was recorded a few times. The genes are TRBV7-2 and TRBJ2-1; 7 nucleotides agree with TRBD2. The CDR3 has 14 residues. The ends lost 3 bases at V and 6 bases at J; junction bases unmatched: 5. Germline V gene lookup returns CDR1 SGHTA and CDR2 FQGNSA. CDR3 residues: CASSLRASGNEQFF. The CDR3, as DNA: TGTGCCAGCAGCTTGCGTGCTAGCGGCAATGAGCAGTTCTTC.

The chain is built from TRBV5-1 and TRBJ2-3; 7 bases match TRBD2. CDR1 and CDR2 from the germline V gene are SGHRS and YFSETQ. The CDR3 totals 15 residues. V shed 6 bases, J shed 0 bases, and the junction held 7 bases outside the gene matches. In DNA, the CDR3 is TGCGCCAGCAAGGTATCTAGCGGTAGCACAGATACGCAGTATTTT. Translating gives CASKVSSGSTDTQYF.

The chain uses TRBV5-5 and TRBJ2-1; 8 nucleotides line up with TRBD2. With V trimmed by 5 bases and J by 10 bases, 5 bases remained unmatched. The CDR3 spans 12 residues. Germline loops: CDR1 SGHKS, CDR2 YYEKEE (reference sequence). The CDR3 DNA follows: TGTGCCAGCAGTTCGCAGCGGGAGGAGCAGTTCTTC. It encodes CASSSQREEQFF.

The chain is built from TRBV14 and TRBJ1-1, with no clear D. Deletions cut 4 bases from V and 0 bases from J, with 6 bases between. Germline V lookup: CDR1 SGHDN, CDR2 FVKESK. This CDR3 has 13 residues. The CDR3 DNA sequence: TGTGCCAGCAGCCTAGTTTTGAACACTGAAGCTTTCTTT. This codes for CASSLVLNTEAFF.

The V gene is TRBV29-1, the J gene TRBJ2-2; a weak D match, TRBD2 (6 bases). V dropped 4 bases and J dropped 5 bases, with 14 bases sitting between them. The CDR3 runs 14 residues. CDR1 SQVTM and CDR2 ANQGSEA come from the germline V gene. The CDR3 nucleotides are TGCAGCGTTGGGGGGGTTAGCTTTACCGGGGAGCTGTTTTTT. Encoded protein: CSVGGVSFTGELFF.

The chain's CDR3 is CASLQETQYF. DNA for the CDR3: TGTGCCAGTCTTCAAGAGACCCAGTACTTC. The chain joins TRBV6-6 to TRBJ2-5; D call uncertain. Germline values: CDR1 MNHNY, CDR2 SVGAGI (reference sequence). The V gene lost 9 bases and the J gene lost 2 bases, with 4 bases spanning the gap. The CDR3 covers 10 residues.

The genes are TRBV30 and TRBJ2-1, with TRBD1 identical over 8 bases. There are 17 residues in the CDR3. The junction had 13 bases not matched to a gene; V was cut back by 0 bases and J by 6 bases. Germline-derived CDR1 and CDR2 are GTSNPN and SVGIG (reference sequence). The CDR3 DNA is TGTGCCTGGAGTGTATGGCTTCTCGGGACAGGCGGCAATGAGCAGTTCTTC. Its protein is CAWSVWLLGTGGNEQFF.

The J gene is TRBJ1-1, the V gene TRBV25-1; TRBD1 aligns across 8 bases. V gave up 8 bases and J gave up 5 bases; unmatched junction bases: 7. The CDR3 spans 13 residues. CDR1 is MGHDK, CDR2 SYGVNS, per germline. CDR3 loop: CASEDRVLTEAFF. The CDR3 DNA is TGTGCCAGCGAGGACAGGGTGCTGACTGAAGCTTTCTTT.

The chain combines TRBV16 with TRBJ2-4; a possible D gene is TRBD1 (5 bases). The germline V and J ends were trimmed by 2 bases and 3 bases, with 8 bases remaining between them. Germline lookup yields CDR1 KGHSY and CDR2 FQNENV. The CDR3 covers 14 residues. The CDR3 region is CASSQQGVKNIQYF. The DNA of the CDR3 is TGTGCCAGCAGCCAACAGGGTGTCAAAAACATTCAGTACTTC.

The CDR3 reads CSVSGTSDFYEQYF. Written as DNA, the CDR3 is TGCAGCGTTTCCGGGACTAGCGACTTCTACGAGCAGTACTTC. The chain recombines TRBV29-1 with TRBJ2-5; TRBD2 agrees at 10 bases. The J call may be faulty, since TRBJ2-7 better matches the DNA end. There are 14 residues in the CDR3. Germline assignment: CDR1 SQVTM and CDR2 ANQGSEA.

A single count supports this clone. CDR3 protein: CASSSDRGATFF. As DNA, the CDR3 is TGTGCCAGCAGCTCCGACAGGGGAGCGACTTTCTTT. J is TRBJ1-1 and V is TRBV5-6, with TRBD1 identical over 8 bases. The CDR3 runs 12 residues. From germline, CDR1 is SGHDT and CDR2 YYEEEE. The V gene end was trimmed by 3 bases and the J gene end by 12 bases; junction bases not matched to a gene: 7. Full variable domain (rest looked up from reference TRBV5-6 and TRBJ1-1): DAGVTQSPTHLIKTRGQQVTLRCSPKSGHDTVSWYQQALGQGPQFIFQYYEEEERQRGNFPDRFSGHQFPNYSSELNVNALLLGDSALYLCASSSDRGATFFGQGTRLTVV.

The chain joins TRBV19 to TRBJ1-5; maybe TRBD1 (6 bases). CDR3 length: 17 residues. CDR1 and CDR2 (germline): LNHDA, SQIVND (reference sequence). Trimming cost V 6 bases and J 0 bases, with 18 bases left between them. CDR3 sequence: CASSATPQGYSNQPQHF. In DNA form, the CDR3 reads TGTGCCAGTAGCGCTACACCTCAGGGGTATAGCAATCAGCCCCAGCATTTT.

V and J are TRBV11-3 and TRBJ2-7; 14 bases align to TRBD2. The CDR3 has 15 amino acids. The J segment lost 11 bases and the V segment lost 3 bases, leaving 9 bases of the junction unmatched. Germline lookup yields CDR1 SGHNT and CDR2 YENEEA. CDR3 residues: CASSFDGTSGSLEYF. In DNA form, the CDR3 reads TGTGCCAGCAGCTTCGACGGGACTAGCGGGAGTTTGGAGTACTTC.

This clone was recorded only once. The V and J genes are TRBV6-1 and TRBJ2-5; 8 bases are a match to TRBD2. The CDR3 is 14 amino acids. Per the germline V gene, CDR1 is MNHNS and CDR2 is SASEGT. J lost 5 bases, V lost 6 bases, and 8 bases had no gene match. The CDR3 nucleotides are TGTGCCAGCAGCACTAGCGGAGTGGGGGAGACCCAGTACTTC. Translation: CASSTSGVGETQYF.

The chain couples TRBV21-1 to TRBJ1-5; the table gives TRBD1 as D, unverified against the DNA. TRBV21-1 is a pseudogene segment. The CDR3 spans 16 residues. CDR3 sequence: CASTSTTGNSPFIQHF. The CDR3 DNA is TGTGCCAGCACCTCAACTACAGGGAATAGCCCGTTCATCCAGCATTTT.

This clone was observed a handful of times. The V gene is TRBV2, the J gene TRBJ2-2, with D maybe TRBD1 (6 bases). Germline V gene sequence: CDR1 SNHLY, CDR2 FYNNEI. The germline V and J ends were trimmed by 2 bases and 7 bases, with 11 bases remaining between them. The CDR3 is made up of 14 amino acids. The CDR3 here is CASSELGAIGELFF. DNA of the CDR3: TGTGCCAGCAGTGAACTGGGGGCAATCGGGGAGCTGTTTTTT.

The CDR3 region is CASSPQGGEKLFF. CDR3 nucleotide sequence: TGTGCCAGCAGCCCACAGGGTGGGGAAAAACTGTTTTTT. V usage is TRBV28 and J usage is TRBJ1-4; TRBD1 might be the D (6 bases). The CDR3 sequence is 13 residues long. Trimming took off 6 bases at V and 8 bases at J, with 13 bases between the two ends. Per germline, CDR1 MDHEN and CDR2 SYDVKM.

The V gene is TRBV5-1, the J gene TRBJ2-5; 7 bases are shared with TRBD1. Germline lookup yields CDR1 SGHRS and CDR2 YFSETQ. V shed 3 bases and J 4 bases; nucleotides not matched to a gene: 6. The CDR3 is 14 residues long. CDR3 in amino acids: CASSSQGRGETQYF. CDR3 nucleotide sequence: TGCGCCAGCAGCTCACAGGGGAGAGGAGAGACCCAGTACTTC.

The CDR3 DNA follows: TGTGCCAGCAGTTACTTTAGTGCCCCGGTGAACACTGAAGCTTTCTTT. Encoded protein: CASSYFSAPVNTEAFF. The J gene is TRBJ1-1, the V gene TRBV6-6; D unresolved. The length of the CDR3 is 16 residues. Trimming left V 1 base short and J 0 bases short, with 12 bases between. CDR1 and CDR2 (germline): MNHNY, SVGAGI (reference sequence).

The chain is built from TRBV18 and TRBJ2-6; no clear D gene. The V end lost 5 bases, the J end lost 0 bases, and 11 bases lay between the germline ends. CDR3 length: 16 residues. Germline lookup yields CDR1 KGHSH and CDR2 LQKENI. The CDR3 protein is CASSNVLSSGANVLTF. CDR3 sequence (DNA): TGTGCCAGCTCAAATGTATTGAGCTCTGGGGCCAACGTCCTGACTTTC.

J is TRBJ2-7 and V is TRBV6-6; TRBD2 matches at 11 bases. The CDR3 length is 14 residues. V shed 3 bases, J shed 5 bases, and the junction held 3 bases outside the gene matches. Germline values: CDR1 MNHNY, CDR2 SVGAGI (reference sequence). The CDR3 protein is CASSYSGRANEQYF. The CDR3 DNA is TGTGCCAGCAGTTATAGCGGGAGGGCCAACGAGCAGTACTTC.

The CDR3 DNA reads TGTGCCAGCTCACCGCTTCGGGGGGCGAGTCCCTACGAGCAGTACTTC. Its protein is CASSPLRGASPYEQYF. The rearrangement joins TRBV18 to TRBJ2-7; tentative D call: TRBD2 (7 bases). The length of the CDR3 is 16 residues. V dropped 3 bases and J dropped 2 bases, with 17 bases sitting between them. CDR1 is KGHSH, CDR2 LQKENI, per germline.

CDR3 loop: CASSLGQGAPYEQYF. CDR3 in DNA: TGCGCCAGCAGCTTGGGACAGGGGGCCCCCTACGAGCAGTACTTC. The chain combines TRBV5-1 with TRBJ2-7; 10 bases are shared with TRBD1. Unmatched junction bases numbered 2, after V lost 0 bases and J lost 2 bases. There are 15 residues in the CDR3. Per the germline V gene, CDR1 is SGHRS and CDR2 is YFSETQ.

The chain recombines TRBV27 with TRBJ2-7, with TRBD2 matching 7 bases. The CDR3 is 16 residues long. CDR1 and CDR2 (germline): MNHEY, SMNVEV (reference sequence). J lost 7 bases, V lost 4 bases, and 16 bases had no gene match. In DNA form, the CDR3 reads TGTGCCAGCAGTTCCCTCGGGCCGGGACTACTTAGAGAGCAGTACTTC. This translates into CASSSLGPGLLREQYF.

This rearrangement joins TRBV5-6 to TRBJ2-3; TRBD2 matches at 8 bases. Germline CDR1 and CDR2: SGHDT and YYEEEE. Germline trimming cut 1 base from V and 0 bases from J; bases unmatched to any gene: 1. CDR3 size: 15 residues. CDR3: CASSLTSGSTDTQYF. The CDR3 region has the DNA TGTGCCAGCAGCTTGACTAGCGGTAGCACAGATACGCAGTATTTT. Combining the CDR3 with reference TRBV5-6 and TRBJ2-3 gives the whole variable domain DAGVTQSPTHLIKTRGQQVTLRCSPKSGHDTVSWYQQALGQGPQFIFQYYEEEERQRGNFPDRFSGHQFPNYSSELNVNALLLGDSALYLCASSLTSGSTDTQYFGPGTRLTVL.

This sequence joins TRBV28 and TRBJ2-5; D is ambiguous. CDR1 is MDHEN and CDR2 is SYDVKM in the germline V gene. The CDR3 has 13 residues. V lost 1 base and J lost 2, with 5 bases in between. This CDR3 reads CASSLYRQETQYF. CDR3 DNA sequence: TGTGCCAGCAGTTTATACAGACAAGAGACCCAGTACTTC.